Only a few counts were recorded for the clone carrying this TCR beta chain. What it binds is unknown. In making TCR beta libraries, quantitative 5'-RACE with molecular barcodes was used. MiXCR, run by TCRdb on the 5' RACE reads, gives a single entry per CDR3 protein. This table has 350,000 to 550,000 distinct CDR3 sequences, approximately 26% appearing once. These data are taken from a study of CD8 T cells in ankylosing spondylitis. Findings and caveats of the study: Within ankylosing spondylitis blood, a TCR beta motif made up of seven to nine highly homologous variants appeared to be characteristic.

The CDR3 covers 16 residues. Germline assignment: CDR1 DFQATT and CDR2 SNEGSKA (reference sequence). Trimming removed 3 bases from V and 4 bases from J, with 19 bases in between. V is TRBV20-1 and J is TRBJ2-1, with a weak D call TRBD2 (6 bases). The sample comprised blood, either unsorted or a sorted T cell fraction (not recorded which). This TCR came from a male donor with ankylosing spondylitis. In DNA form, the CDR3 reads TGCAGTGCTAGCCAGCTAGCGTCTGCCGTTTACAATGAGCAGTTCTTC. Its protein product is CSASQLASAVYNEQFF.